This record concerns one TCR beta chain sequence. This sample was taken from a study of blood T cell repertoires in COVID-19. About the research overall: The origin of the acute and convalescent COVID-19 samples was the United States, Italy and Spain. Sources were T cells, B-cell-depleted T cells, or PBMCs; the material itself was cDNA or gDNA.

Original processing methods: Amplification of reference gene primers provided the estimated nucleated cell counts. The protocol was immunoSEQ multiplex PCR, while the TCRdb copy is restricted to in-frame clones and leaves out a portion. V and J calls and clone size are given by that table; D and trimming were obtained from the DNA. The sample lists roughly 180,000 clones, about 80% occurring once. Sequenced material: peripheral blood. The sequence came from a woman between 50 and 59 years old with active or convalescent COVID-19.

The CDR3 protein is CASSQSEGMDTGELFF. The CDR3 DNA follows: TGCGCCAGCAGTCAATCAGAGGGAATGGACACCGGGGAGCTGTTTTTT. This chain joins TRBV23-1 and TRBJ2-2, with D tentatively TRBD2 (5 bases). TRBV23-1 is an open reading frame, and its role is uncertain. The CDR3 is 16 residues long. Trimming removed 0 bases from V and 3 bases from J, with 11 bases in between.